These 5 T cell receptor beta chains came from one sample sequenced in a study of cytomegalovirus exposure and HLA in healthy donors. Use of 60 Vbeta and 13 Jbeta primers characterized the PCR. Sequencing was performed with immunoSEQ multiplex PCR; in TCRdb, only in-frame clones are kept and a portion is missing. The sample carries about 150,000 clones, about 78% recorded once. The sequenced sample was PBMCs. These receptors all stem from a male donor in good health and CMV-seronegative.

The rearrangement joins TRBV6-1 to TRBJ1-6, with a tentative D call TRBD1 (6 bases). This CDR3 is built from 16 residues. Trimming took off 1 base at V and 10 bases at J, with 17 bases between the two ends. CDR1 is MNHNS, CDR2 SASEGT, per germline. CDR3 in DNA: TGTGCCAGCAGTGAAGGGGGGGGCCAAATATCCTCACCCCTCCACTTT. Translation: CASSEGGGQISSPLHF.

About this clone itself: Mismatch with germline at one junction end may stem from a read error. The sample holds other DNA sequences that translate to the same CDR3. The genes are TRBV30 and TRBJ1-2, with 7 nucleotides matching TRBD1. The CDR3 extends over 14 amino acids. Germline CDR1 is GTSNPN and CDR2 is SVGIG (reference sequence). In DNA form, the CDR3 reads TGTGCCTGGAGTTTAATGACAGGGAACTATGGTTACACCTTC. This sequence encodes CAWSLMTGNYGYTF.

In this sample, this clone turned up a few times. CDR3 loop: CAIKSGTGGNEQFF. The CDR3 bases are TGTGCCATCAAGTCCGGGACAGGGGGCAATGAGCAGTTCTTC. The rearrangement uses TRBV10-3 and TRBJ2-1, with 11 bases that match TRBD1. V lost 7 bases and J lost 6; bases outside the gene matches: 5. Germline-derived CDR1 and CDR2 are ENHRY and SYGVKD. CDR3 length equals 14 residues.

The chain recombines TRBV18 with TRBJ1-6, with 7 bases fitting TRBD1. The CDR3 has 15 amino acids. V lost 6 bases, J lost 9 bases, and 11 bases stayed unmatched. CDR1 is KGHSH, CDR2 LQKENI, per germline. The CDR3 spells CASSQNRDRGSPLHF. The CDR3 DNA follows: TGTGCCAGCTCTCAAAACCGGGACAGAGGTTCACCCCTCCACTTT.

This clone was counted once. The chain joins TRBV7-9 to TRBJ1-6; 8 nucleotides agree with TRBD1. Germline CDR1 and CDR2: SEHNR and FQNEAQ (reference sequence). This CDR3 is built from 15 residues. With V trimmed by 3 bases and J by 7 bases, 5 bases remained unmatched. CDR3 coding DNA: TGTGCCAGCAGCTTTGGGCAGGGGGCGAATTCACCCCTCCACTTT. It codes for CASSFGQGANSPLHF.